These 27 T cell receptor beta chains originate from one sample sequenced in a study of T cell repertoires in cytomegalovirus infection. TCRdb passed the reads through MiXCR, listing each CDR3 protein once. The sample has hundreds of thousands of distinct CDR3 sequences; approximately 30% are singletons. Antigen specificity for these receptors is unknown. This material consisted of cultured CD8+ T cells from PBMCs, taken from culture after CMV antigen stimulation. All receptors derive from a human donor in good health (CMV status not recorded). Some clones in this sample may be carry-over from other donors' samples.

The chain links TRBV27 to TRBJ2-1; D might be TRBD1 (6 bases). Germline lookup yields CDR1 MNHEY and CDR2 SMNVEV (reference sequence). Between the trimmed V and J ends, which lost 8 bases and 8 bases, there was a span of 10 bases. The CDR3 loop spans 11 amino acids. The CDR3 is CASEGGYEQFF. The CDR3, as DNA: TGTGCCAGCGAAGGGGGTTATGAGCAGTTCTTC.

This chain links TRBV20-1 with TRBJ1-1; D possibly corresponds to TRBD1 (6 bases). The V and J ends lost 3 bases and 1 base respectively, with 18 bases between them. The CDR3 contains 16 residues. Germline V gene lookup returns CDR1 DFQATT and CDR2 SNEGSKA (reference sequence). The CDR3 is CSASTRGFQTNTEAFF. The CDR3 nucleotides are TGCAGTGCTAGTACCAGGGGATTTCAAACGAACACTGAAGCTTTCTTT.

The CDR3 nucleotides read TGTGCCAGCAGCCTAAGGGACTGGGCCTACGAGCAGTACGTC. This gives the protein CASSLRDWAYEQYV. The V gene is TRBV5-3, the J gene TRBJ2-7; D might be TRBD2 (6 bases). TRBV5-3 counts as an open reading frame of uncertain function. This CDR3 spans 14 amino acids. Deletions cut 8 bases from V and 2 bases from J, with 17 bases between.

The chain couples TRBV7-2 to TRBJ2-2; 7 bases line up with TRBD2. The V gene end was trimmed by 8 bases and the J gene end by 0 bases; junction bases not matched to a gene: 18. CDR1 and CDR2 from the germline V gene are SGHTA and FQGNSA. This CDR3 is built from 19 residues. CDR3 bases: TGTGCCAGCGAGCTCTACCCCCGGCGGGGGAAACCGAACACCGGGGAGCTGTTTTTT. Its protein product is CASELYPRRGKPNTGELFF.

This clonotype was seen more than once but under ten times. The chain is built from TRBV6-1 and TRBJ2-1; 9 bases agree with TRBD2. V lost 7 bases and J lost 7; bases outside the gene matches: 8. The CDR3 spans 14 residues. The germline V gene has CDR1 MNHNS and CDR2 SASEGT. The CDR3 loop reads CASTVSGGGNEQFF. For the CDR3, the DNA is TGTGCCAGCACCGTTAGCGGGGGAGGGAATGAGCAGTTCTTC.

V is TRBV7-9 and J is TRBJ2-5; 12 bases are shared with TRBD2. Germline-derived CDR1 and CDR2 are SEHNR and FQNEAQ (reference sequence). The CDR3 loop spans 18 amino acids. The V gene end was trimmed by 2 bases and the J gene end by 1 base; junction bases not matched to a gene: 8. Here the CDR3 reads CASSLPHGLAGIQETQYF. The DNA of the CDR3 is TGTGCCAGCAGCTTACCCCACGGACTAGCGGGGATCCAAGAGACCCAGTACTTC.

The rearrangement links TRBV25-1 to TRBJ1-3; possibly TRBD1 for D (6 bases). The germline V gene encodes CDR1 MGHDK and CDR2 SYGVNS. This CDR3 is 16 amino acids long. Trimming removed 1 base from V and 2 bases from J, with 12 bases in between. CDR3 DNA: TGTGCCAGCAGTGAATTCAACAGGGTGGCTGGAAACACCATATATTTT. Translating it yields CASSEFNRVAGNTIYF.

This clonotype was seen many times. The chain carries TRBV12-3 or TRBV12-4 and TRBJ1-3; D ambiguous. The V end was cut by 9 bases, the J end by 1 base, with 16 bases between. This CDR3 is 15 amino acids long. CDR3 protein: CASSIGGQSGNTIYF. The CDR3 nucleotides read TGTGCCAGTTCCATAGGCGGGCAGTCTGGAAACACCATATATTTT.

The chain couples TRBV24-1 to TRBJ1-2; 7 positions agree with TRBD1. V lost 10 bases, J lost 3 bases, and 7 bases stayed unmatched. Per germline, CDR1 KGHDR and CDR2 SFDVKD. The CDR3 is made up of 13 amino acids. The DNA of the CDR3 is TGTGCCACGAGAGGCCAGGGGGACTATGGCTACACCTTC. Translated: CATRGQGDYGYTF.

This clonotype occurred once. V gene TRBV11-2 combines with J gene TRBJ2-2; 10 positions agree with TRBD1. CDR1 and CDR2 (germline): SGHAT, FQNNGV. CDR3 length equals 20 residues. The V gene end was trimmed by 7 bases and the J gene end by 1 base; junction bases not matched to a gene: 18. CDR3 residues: CASIPWRGQGRGRNTGELFF. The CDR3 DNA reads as TGTGCCAGCATCCCCTGGAGGGGACAGGGGAGAGGGAGGAACACCGGGGAGCTGTTTTTT.

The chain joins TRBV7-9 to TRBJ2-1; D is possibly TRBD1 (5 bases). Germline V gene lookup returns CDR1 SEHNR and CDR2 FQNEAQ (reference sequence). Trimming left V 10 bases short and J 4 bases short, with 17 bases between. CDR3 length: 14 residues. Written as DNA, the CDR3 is TGTGCCACCCTAAGTTCGACAGAGTACAATGAGCAGTTCTTC. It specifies CATLSSTEYNEQFF.

The CDR3 sequence: CASSYQGYNEQFF. For the CDR3, the DNA is TGTGCCAGCAGTTACCAAGGGTACAATGAGCAGTTCTTC. The chain combines TRBV6-5 with TRBJ2-1; unclear D gene. The CDR3 runs to 13 residues. V was pared by 2 bases and J by 4 bases, with 6 bases between. Germline CDR1 reads MNHEY; CDR2 reads SVGAGI.

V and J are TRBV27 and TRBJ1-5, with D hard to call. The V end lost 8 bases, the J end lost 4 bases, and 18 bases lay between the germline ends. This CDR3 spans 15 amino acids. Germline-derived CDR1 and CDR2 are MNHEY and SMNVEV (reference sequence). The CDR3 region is CASGLGRSLNQPQHF. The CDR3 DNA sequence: TGTGCCAGCGGTCTCGGGCGCTCGCTTAATCAGCCCCAGCATTTT.

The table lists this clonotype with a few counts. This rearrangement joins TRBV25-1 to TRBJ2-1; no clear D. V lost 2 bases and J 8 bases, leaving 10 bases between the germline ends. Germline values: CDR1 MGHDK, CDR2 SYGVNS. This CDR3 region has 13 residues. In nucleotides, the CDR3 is TGTGCCAGCAGTGAAGGTATGGCGGATGAGCAGTTCTTC. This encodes CASSEGMADEQFF.

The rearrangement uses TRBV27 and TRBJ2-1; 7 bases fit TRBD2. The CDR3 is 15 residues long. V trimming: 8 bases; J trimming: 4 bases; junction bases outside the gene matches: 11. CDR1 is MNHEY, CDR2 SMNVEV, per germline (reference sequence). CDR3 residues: CASAREGSSYNEQFF. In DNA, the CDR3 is TGTGCCAGCGCTAGGGAGGGGTCATCATACAATGAGCAGTTCTTC.

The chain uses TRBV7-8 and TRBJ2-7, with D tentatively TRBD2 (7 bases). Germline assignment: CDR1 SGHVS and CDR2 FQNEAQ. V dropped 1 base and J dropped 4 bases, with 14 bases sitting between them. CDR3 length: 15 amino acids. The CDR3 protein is CASSLGLGGQYEQYV. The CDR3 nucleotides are TGTGCCAGCAGCTTAGGGCTCGGGGGGCAATACGAGCAGTACGTC.

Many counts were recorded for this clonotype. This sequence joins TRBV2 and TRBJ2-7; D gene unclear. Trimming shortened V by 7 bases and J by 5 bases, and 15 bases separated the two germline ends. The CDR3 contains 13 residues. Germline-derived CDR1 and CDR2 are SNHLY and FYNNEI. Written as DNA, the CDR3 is TGTGCCAGCATGGAGTTCCAATGGGACGAGCAGTACTTC. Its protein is CASMEFQWDEQYF.

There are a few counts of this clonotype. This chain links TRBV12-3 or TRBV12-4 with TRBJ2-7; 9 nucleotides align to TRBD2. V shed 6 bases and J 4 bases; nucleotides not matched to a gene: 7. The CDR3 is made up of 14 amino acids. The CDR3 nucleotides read TGTGCCAGCAGCCCCATAGCGGGGGATTACGAGCAGTACTTC. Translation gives CASSPIAGDYEQYF.

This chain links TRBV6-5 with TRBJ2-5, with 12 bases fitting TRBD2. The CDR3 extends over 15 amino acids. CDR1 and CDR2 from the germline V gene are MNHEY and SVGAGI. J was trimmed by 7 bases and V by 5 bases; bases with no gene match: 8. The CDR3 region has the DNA TGTGCCAGCAGTGAGGCTAGCGGGGGGGCAAGGACCCAGTACTTC. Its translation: CASSEASGGARTQYF.

The CDR3 sequence: CASRPVLRVTLQETQYF. CDR3 nucleotides: TGTGCCAGCAGACCTGTCCTCAGGGTAACCCTTCAAGAGACCCAGTACTTC. The V call is TRBV6-2 or TRBV6-3, the J call TRBJ2-5; D is possibly TRBD1 (5 bases). CDR1 and CDR2 from the germline V gene are MNHEY and SVGEGT. Trimming removed 6 bases from V and 2 bases from J, with 22 bases in between. The CDR3 contains 17 residues.

The CDR3 DNA is TGTGCCAGCAGATCCCCGACAGACGAGAACACTGAAGCTTTCTTT. Residues: CASRSPTDENTEAFF. The V call is TRBV6-7, the J call TRBJ1-1, with D possibly TRBD1 on 5 matching bases. TRBV6-7 is an ORF, and what it does is uncertain. Trimming shortened V by 6 bases and J by 1 base, and 15 bases separated the two germline ends. The CDR3 consists of 15 residues.

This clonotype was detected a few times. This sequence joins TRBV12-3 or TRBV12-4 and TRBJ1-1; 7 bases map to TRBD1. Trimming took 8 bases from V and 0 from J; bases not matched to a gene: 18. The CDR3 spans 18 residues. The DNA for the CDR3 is TGTGCCAGCCCTTCGACAGACAGGGAAAATTTCATGAACACTGAAGCTTTCTTT. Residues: CASPSTDRENFMNTEAFF.

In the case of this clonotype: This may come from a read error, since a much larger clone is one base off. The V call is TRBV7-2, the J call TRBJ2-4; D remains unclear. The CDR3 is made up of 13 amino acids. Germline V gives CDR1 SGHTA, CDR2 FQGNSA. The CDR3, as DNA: TGTGCCAACAGCGCAACGCAGAGCAACATTCAGTACTTC. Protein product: CANSATQSNIQYF.

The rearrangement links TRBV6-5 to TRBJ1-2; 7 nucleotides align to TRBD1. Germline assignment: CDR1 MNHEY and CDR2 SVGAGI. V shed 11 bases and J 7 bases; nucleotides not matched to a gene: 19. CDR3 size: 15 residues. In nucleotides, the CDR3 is TGTGCCTGCTCCAACTCTTACACAGGGGCAGCTGGCTACACCTTC. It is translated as CACSNSYTGAAGYTF.

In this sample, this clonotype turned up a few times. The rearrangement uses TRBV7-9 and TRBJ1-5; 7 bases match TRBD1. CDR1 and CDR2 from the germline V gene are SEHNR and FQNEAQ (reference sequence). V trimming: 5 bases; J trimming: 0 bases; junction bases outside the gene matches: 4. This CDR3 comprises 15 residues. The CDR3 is CASSRDRYSNQPQHF. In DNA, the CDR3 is TGTGCCAGCAGCCGGGACAGATATAGCAATCAGCCCCAGCATTTT.

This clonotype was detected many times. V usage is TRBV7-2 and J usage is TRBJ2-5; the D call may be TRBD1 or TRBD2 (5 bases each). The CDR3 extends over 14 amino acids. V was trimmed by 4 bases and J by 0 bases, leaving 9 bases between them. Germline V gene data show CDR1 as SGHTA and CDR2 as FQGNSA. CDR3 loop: CASSWWGYQETQYF. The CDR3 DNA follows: TGTGCCAGCAGCTGGTGGGGGTACCAAGAGACCCAGTACTTC.

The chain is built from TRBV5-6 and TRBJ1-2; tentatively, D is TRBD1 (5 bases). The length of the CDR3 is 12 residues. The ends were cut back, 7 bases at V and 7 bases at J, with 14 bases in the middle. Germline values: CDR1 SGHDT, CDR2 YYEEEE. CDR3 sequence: CASLGAGVGYTF. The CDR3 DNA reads TGTGCCAGCCTAGGGGCAGGTGTTGGCTACACCTTC.